This T cell receptor beta chain is from a study of T cell repertoires in cytomegalovirus infection. Study overall: From public TCR beta signatures came an indication of both CMV infection and matching HLA type. Study-wide points: Carriage of CMV together with the relevant HLA was identifiable through cumulative public TCR beta family frequency. HLA-C-restricted, CMV-specific TCR beta clonotypes were dominant ex vivo.

This CDR3 is 16 amino acids long. V lost 5 bases to trimming and J lost 2 bases, with 15 bases between them. CDR1 is SGHVS and CDR2 is FNYEAQ in the germline V gene. TCRdb independently ran MiXCR on the reads; one entry per CDR3 protein. The table includes about 160,000 distinct CDR3 sequences, roughly a sixth detected once. A note on this clonotype: Its antigen remains unknown.

Specimen: CD8+ T cells from PBMCs. The gene calls are TRBV7-6 and TRBJ1-4; a possible D gene is TRBD1 (6 bases). The TCR originated in a human donor in good health (CMV status not recorded). Some clones in this sample may be carry-over from other donors' samples. The CDR3 sequence: CASSRLGGATNEKLFF. In nucleotides, the CDR3 is TGTGCCAGCAGCCGACTTGGGGGGGCGACTAATGAAAAACTGTTTTTT.